This TCR beta chain derives from a study of cytomegalovirus exposure and HLA in healthy donors (dated 2017 in TCRdb). As for the study more broadly: According to an earlier analysis of several hundred of the donors, some 180 million T cells yielded some 110 million unique TCR beta sequences and less than 300 Gb of sequence data. The T cell repertoires of some 700 subjects were profiled by immunosequencing and related to cytomegalovirus serostatus. A handful of DR-DQ haplotypes were handled as single units for association and clustering because linkage in the cohort was strong. The later analysis used no new phenotypic data to find candidate immune exposures, relying instead on TCR beta sequences and their occurrence across donors. The genetic ancestry cluster associated with self-reported Caucasian donors included approximately 85% of the 300 to 400 genotyped donors. In an earlier analysis of a few hundred of the donors, high-throughput TCR beta sequencing was used to judge whether each TCR beta V gene segment behaved as functional or pseudogenic. A separate validation cohort of roughly 110 different subjects was used in addition to the roughly 670-subject first cohort. Among roughly 400 genotyped donors of the cohort, an average of around 240,000 unique TCR beta nucleotide sequences were sequenced per donor, around 20% of them non-productive. Genome-wide SNP genotypes for about 55% of the roughly 670 donors were used in a later genetic analysis, which treated that subset as a discovery cohort. To study patterns of TCR occurrence, a later analysis re-analyzed previously published TCR beta repertoires from 500 to 850 donors and added high-resolution HLA genotyping. The study aimed to test whether signatures of past pathogen exposure could be identified by cataloging public T cell receptors. All discovery cohort repertoires had been generated on a single sequencing platform. An early release covering around 630 HLA-typed donors comprised approximately 300 gigabases of sequencing data and approximately 80 million unique TCR sequences. The number of donors typed differed by locus, with 629-630 for A, B, C, DRB1 and DQB1, around 560 for DQA1, approximately 580 for DPA1, and 450 to 480 for DPB1. Both class I and class II loci were covered by HLA typing, at four-digit resolution. High-throughput TCR immunosequencing, statistical association of individual TCRs with disease status, and machine learning were combined to predict cytomegalovirus infection status. Donor age, sex, ethnicity and CMV serostatus were collected together with the repertoire data. The research as a whole found: In vitro tests confirmed that three of the cytomegalovirus-associated TCR beta chains recognize cytomegalovirus antigens. The classifier was reported to diagnose cytomegalovirus status with high specificity and sensitivity in both the original and validation cohorts. A later analysis reported that several top co-occurrence clusters appeared linked to parvovirus B19, influenza, CMV and Epstein-Barr virus. Compared with the roughly 700-donor mean, donors in an Asian-associated ancestry cluster had fewer N-insertions in productive TCRs, according to a later genetic analysis. Because HLA typing was unavailable for some donors at each locus, only the typed subset was used in association tests. According to a later analysis, most CMV-associated TCR beta chains appeared to be HLA-restricted, and the HLA associations seemed to be driven largely by CMV exposure. The study listed 150 to 200 TCR beta chains as associated with cytomegalovirus. The cohort was sequenced for TCR beta chains only, and without alpha or paired-chain data the features that could be detected were limited. Because counts were too low, seventeen rarely observed V segments, including chromosome 9 orphons, were excluded from the earlier analysis of about 500 of the donors. Some IMGT-functional V segments, including TRBV6-2 and TRBV6-3, could not be told apart with the 87-base-pair reads, so those segments were excluded. The sequencing pipeline was judged likely to have produced a cluster of highly shared sequence variants as a technical artifact. In an earlier analysis of around 600 of the donors, most TCR beta V segments appeared in productive rearrangements about 90% or about 30% of the time, broadly matching IMGT annotations. The presence/absence analyses assumed that sequencing depth was roughly uniform across donors, and that assumption may not be true. A later genetic analysis associated a missense DCLRE1C variant with V-gene and J-gene trimming of TCR beta chains, and an independent cohort replicated the association. A further reported finding was that TCR beta sequences accurately predicted the HLA-A and HLA-B alleles for most subjects in the first cohort. The only immune exposure information available for the cohort was CMV serostatus. In a later analysis, the rate of TCR association differed among HLA loci, with DRB1 alleles having the most associated TCRs and HLA-C alleles having the fewest. Most TCR sequences were seen in very few donors, while some public TCRs were found in many individuals. When HLA alleles, especially DR and DQ, strongly co-occurred, TCR associations were difficult to assign to individual alleles. The authors suggested that the approach could potentially be extended to other disease states and immunological phenotypes. Linkage disequilibrium might explain the correlated functional status among segregating V segments, but an unknown experimental factor could not be ruled out. Specific HLA alleles were associated with more than 15,000 TCR beta sequences at a false discovery rate of 0.05 in a later analysis. A later analysis found that HLA-associated TCR beta chains were more clonally expanded and had lower generation probabilities than equally common non-associated chains.

From V the trimming removes 2 bases and from J it removes 3 bases, while the gene matches leave 2 bases of the junction unaccounted for. The germline V gene (reference sequence) yields GTSNPN for CDR1 and SVGIG for CDR2. Including cysteine and phenylalanine, the CDR3 has 13 amino acids. Only the CDR3 portion is preserved as DNA: 39 bases, with reading frame beginning at the first base. As for this clone: This receptor's antigen is unknown.

Libraries were built with the immunoSEQ multiplex PCR assay. For the multiplex PCR, a mixture combining 60 forward primers for TCR Vbeta segments and 13 reverse primers for TCR Jbeta segments was used. Amplification of the CDR3 region of rearranged TCR beta genes was performed with a multiplex PCR assay on genomic DNA. The amplified TCR beta libraries were sequenced on the Illumina HiSeq System as 87-base-pair reads. In the original analysis: Across the roughly 670 repertoires, a later analysis counted roughly 77 million unique TCR beta chains, approximately 10 million of which were shared by at least two donors. To remove PCR and sequencing errors, raw reads were error-corrected and collapsed into unique sequences using a nearest-neighbor algorithm that merged closely related sequences. To assign V, D and J gene segments, CDR3 sequences were aligned to IMGT reference sequences. For a sequence to be retained, at least a six-nucleotide match to both a V gene segment and a J gene segment was required. A rearrangement was called productive if the CDR3 had no stop codons and remained in frame with V and J, and every other rearrangement was called non-productive. Following IMGT convention, CDR3 was defined as the stretch from the second conserved V-encoded cysteine up to the conserved J-encoded phenylalanine. The earlier analysis of fewer than 700 of the donors excluded sequences that lacked an unambiguous match to a single V gene segment. In an earlier analysis of about 590 of the donors, a V segment was called functional when productive rearrangements were above 56.7%, and segregating when the standard deviation between donors exceeded 5%. A statistical classification framework was built to diagnose cytomegalovirus status from the catalog of TCR beta chain sequences. In a later analysis, V and J genes were assigned by comparing TCR nucleotide sequences against IMGT/GENE-DB human TR gene sequences. Using the TCRdist pipeline, a later analysis assigned CDR3 sequences along with most-parsimonious VDJ recombination scenarios. In a later analysis, every TCR beta chain was defined by the combination of its CDR3 amino acid sequence and its V-gene family, and reads without a unique V-gene family were dropped. As a way to deal with suspected cross-contamination and a sequencing artifact, a later analysis dropped roughly 600 nucleotide sequences that were highly shared and had low generation probability. For each public chain, a later analysis derived a clonal expansion index from normalized ranks of inferred template counts within each repertoire. In a later analysis, generation probabilities were computed with a VDJ recombination model fitted to out-of-frame rearrangements, and the resulting probabilities were checked against IGoR. In a later analysis, TCR-TCR, TCR-HLA and TCR-CMV co-occurrence was scored with hypergeometric tests, and a repertoire-size bias correction was applied to TCR pairs. To estimate false discovery rates, a later analysis permuted the HLA or CMV assignments 20 times. In a later analysis, co-occurring TCRs were grouped using DBSCAN, and TCRdist sequence similarity was added for clustering within HLA-allele-positive subsets. Co-occurrence clustering excluded repertoires with fewer than 30,000 or more than 120,000 public chains, plus five with anomalous nucleotide sharing. This immuneACCESS table, as held by TCRdb, lists in-frame sequences with V and J called but not all clones. Of the missing ones, under half trace to an unresolved V gene in checked studies; the others have no known cause. That table gives V, J and clone size, and the DNA gave D and trimming. The table for this sample records around 63,000 clones. The ten biggest clones cover over 1.5% of the sample.

The cohort consisted of approximately 690 healthy bone marrow donors. Cohort members were all nominally healthy when sampled, although unrecorded immune exposures were likely present. The donor was CMV seronegative and was included in the group of hundreds of seronegative cohort members. A peripheral blood sample was provided by each donor, and peripheral blood mononuclear cells were used for TCR beta sequencing. The Qiagen DNeasy Blood Extraction Kit was used to extract genomic DNA from the blood cell samples. The receptor was derived from a woman aged 25 to 39 in good health and CMV-seronegative. The chain was built from TRBV30 and TRBJ2-7; TRBD2 fits 9 bases in the junction. Sequenced input: PBMCs. The DNA reads as follows: TGTGCCTGGAGTAAGCGGGGGGACTACGAGCAGTACTTC. This translates into CAWSKRGDYEQYF. The reference TRBV30 and TRBJ2-7 proteins fill in what lies around the CDR3, so the full variable domain reads SQTIHQWPATLVQPVGSPLSLECTVEGTSNPNLYWYRQAAGRGLQLLFYSVGIGQISSEVPQNLSASRPQDRQFILSSKKLLLSDSGFYLCAWSKRGDYEQYFGPGTRLTVT.